This T cell receptor (beta chain) was sequenced during a study of T cell clones after liver transplantation. The overall study: TCRbeta sequencing after a pre-transplant mixed lymphocyte reaction identified graft-donor-reactive clones, later tracked in post-transplant blood.

Overall study results and limits: In a couple of subjects, few donor cells limited the measurable donor-reactive repertoire.

A remark on this clone: What it binds is unknown.

Assay: immunoSEQ multiplex PCR; the TCRdb copy retains only in-frame clones and omits some. Among roughly 74,000 clones listed, around 80% were seen once. Deletions cut 1 base from V and 5 bases from J, with 7 bases between. Germline V lookup: CDR1 SGDLS, CDR2 YYNGEE. CDR3 size: 13 residues. The chain is built from TRBV9 and TRBJ1-5; D unclear. This sequence originates from a human donor who received a liver transplant. The sequences come from CD4+ T cells from blood, collected before liver transplant. The CDR3 protein is CASSVSSDQPQHF. The CDR3 DNA sequence: TGTGCCAGCAGCGTAAGCAGTGATCAGCCCCAGCATTTT.